The clone carrying this TCR beta chain was observed at least ten times. Time point meaning: newly diagnosed GD, antithyroid drugs for less than 3 months. PBMC RNA was the source of the TCR library. Libraries of TCR beta came from iRepertoire HTBI primers plus Arm-PCR of CDR3 regions. TCRdb reanalysed the multiplex PCR reads using MiXCR and keeps one entry per CDR3 protein. In the table there are about 450,000 distinct CDR3 sequences, roughly 15% of which are singletons. This specimen comes from a study of regulatory T cells in long-lasting Graves disease. The germline V gene encodes CDR1 MDHEN and CDR2 SYDVKM. CDR3 length equals 14 residues. V was shortened by 1 base and J by 3 bases, with 7 bases between the two germline ends. Another study also made use of these data, one on T cells in Graves' hyperthyroidism and ophthalmopathy. This second report adds: The model made its ophthalmopathy prediction, and onset followed a median roughly six months later.

The rearrangement joins TRBV28 to TRBJ1-5; D gene uncertain. Specimen: peripheral blood mononuclear cells (PBMCs), collected at new diagnosis, from a patient treated with antithyroid drugs. The source is a woman aged 45-60 years with Graves disease. The CDR3 DNA follows: TGTGCCAGCAGTTTATCTCCCTCCAATCAGCCCCAGCATTTT. It is translated as CASSLSPSNQPQHF. Together with reference TRBV28 and TRBJ1-5, the CDR3 gives the full variable domain: DVKVTQSSRYLVKRTGEKVFLECVQDMDHENMFWYRQDPGLGLRLIYFSYDVKMKEKGDIPEGYSVSREKKERFSLILESASTNQTSMYLCASSLSPSNQPQHFGDGTRLSIL.